This TCR beta chain was sequenced in a study of vaccination and CD4 T cells after COVID-19. The overall study: Post-COVID draws followed diagnosis by a median around 100 days (range 35 to 161).

The assay that was used to sequence DNA from cultured CD4+ T cells was the Oncomine TCR Beta short-read assay. Cultured CD4+ T cells were the source of extracted genomic DNA. TCRdb ran MiXCR on the PCR reads and lists one entry per CDR3 protein. Among about 8,300 distinct CDR3 sequences listed, under 80% were seen once. Described treatment: roughly 10-day PBMC culture with coronavirus spike peptide pools or control peptides (ViraFEST assay). The V segment lost 5 bases and the J segment 8 bases; nucleotides outside the gene matches: 7. This CDR3 has 13 amino acids. Germline V gene lookup returns CDR1 MNHNS and CDR2 SASEGT. Turning to this clonotype: Its specificity is not known.

The chain combines TRBV6-1 with TRBJ1-2; 8 bases align to TRBD1. This clonotype was sampled from a human donor who had recovered from COVID-19. The sample comprised CD4+ T cells from blood, cultured in vitro. CDR3 sequence: CASSRQGKGGYTF. The CDR3 region has the DNA TGTGCCAGCAGTAGACAGGGGAAGGGAGGCTACACCTTC.